What follows is one T cell receptor beta chain and its context. There is no known antigen for this receptor. Base qualities are not at hand, and no much larger clone is one base apart. Using the deep immunoSEQ assay, TCR CDR3 regions were amplified from genomic DNA by multiplex PCR. Genomic DNA extracted from each cell subset was distributed evenly over all wells of several immunoSEQ 96-well plates, and each plate served as one replicate. For sorted subsets, each replicate PCR was loaded with around 200 ng genomic DNA, equivalent to approximately 33,000 T cell genomes. The purified libraries were quantified using a Qubit 3.0 fluorometer, sized with a Bioanalyzer 2100, and then quantified again using the KAPA Library Quantification kit. Each immunoSEQ 96-well plate was sequenced on its own single-read 150-cycle Illumina NextSeq 550 flow cell. On the study's bioinformatics: Because only junctional sequences without quality scores were contained in the immunoSEQ output, filtering matching that applied to full-length reads could not be performed. Sequences were annotated with PyIR, a Python wrapper for IgBLAST v1.9, using IMGT germline references to assign V/J genes and CDR3. Reads with weak V/J assignments (E-value above 1e-6), missing CDR3, stop codons, out-of-frame junctions, or ambiguous translated residues were removed. V3J clonotypes were defined by identical inferred V gene, J gene, and CDR3 amino acid sequence. Percentage overlap between repertoires was calculated by dividing the number of shared unique clonotypes by the size of the smaller repertoire. RTK rarefaction, the Chao1 estimator, and Recon v2.1 estimates of unobserved clonotypes were used to assess repertoire richness. OLGA was used to compute generation probabilities for all TCRbeta clonotypes that the gDNA method yielded from a handful of donors. TCRdb stores this immuneACCESS table with in-frame sequences only. Part of the clones is absent; in the studies checked, under half of the shortfall reflects unresolved V genes, and no reason is known for the rest. V, J and clone size reflect that table, while D and trimming were determined from the DNA. The sample contains 2 million to 2.5 million clones, about 92% of them found a single time. Clones ranked in the top ten supply under 0.45% of the sample.

Donors were healthy HIV-negative adults with no recently reported acute infections or vaccinations. All donors were Caucasian adults living in Nashville, Tennessee, USA. CD4+ T cells were enriched through magnetic negative selection, after which naive cells were positively selected on CD45RA and the remaining negative fraction served as the memory subset. Blood was collected by leukapheresis, and PBMCs were isolated by Ficoll-Histopaque density gradient centrifugation and then cryopreserved in liquid nitrogen vapor phase. Purity and quantity of every magnetically sorted T cell population were checked by analytical flow cytometry. From each sorted fraction, genomic DNA was isolated and quantified by UV absorbance on a Nanodrop 2000c. The data belong to a study of shared clonotypes between healthy human individuals (dated by TCRdb to about 2020). Broadly, across the study: The cohort included three men and a couple of women between 18 and 49 years of age. For each donor, three plates each were used for CD4 naive and CD4 memory, two plates were used for CD8 naive, and one plate was used for CD8 memory. To increase sequencing depth and limit assay-specific biases, TCR repertoire library preparation and sequencing were carried out by different laboratories using diverse techniques. To estimate repertoire size and how much clonotypes are shared between individuals, the study performed deep sequencing of blood TCR repertoires from five healthy adults. Leukapheresis yielded between about 0.94 and 10 billion PBMCs per donor.

Study-wide conclusions, independent of this receptor: Incomplete sequencing was indicated by rarefaction of sorted-subset datasets, despite the large sequencing depth. Compared with non-shared clonotypes, the clonotypes found in all four sorted-subset donors had higher generation probabilities. Sampling was restricted to blood, and TCR repertoires in tissue are likely to differ from TCR repertoires in blood. Estimated clonotype richness was generally larger for naive than for memory subsets. Pairwise subsampling led to the expectation that sequencing depth would affect the degree of clonotype sharing among donors. About 4.5% of naive CD4, 3.5% of naive CD8, 2% to 2.5% of memory CD4, and approximately 0.4% of memory CD8 clonotypes were shared across a handful of donors. Because the study included only a small number of donors, the genetic and exposure-history diversity represented was limited.

According to the germline V gene, CDR1 reads MGHRA and CDR2 reads YSYEKL. Reading from cysteine to phenylalanine, the CDR3 counts 12 amino acids. CDR3 DNA is the only sequence kept; it has 36 bases, read in frame from the first base. V drops 2 bases and J drops 6 bases, leaving 6 bases in between. The sample was naive CD4+ T cells from PBMCs. Per the publication, the cell subset or site label means: CD45RA+ positively selected. The TCR sequence derives from a man between 18 and 29 years old in good health. Some clones in this sample may be carry-over from other donors' samples. This chain is built from TRBV4-1 and TRBJ2-3, with the D gene too uncertain to name. The bases read TGCGCCAGCAGCCAACCCTGGGATACGCAGTATTTT. It is translated as CASSQPWDTQYF.